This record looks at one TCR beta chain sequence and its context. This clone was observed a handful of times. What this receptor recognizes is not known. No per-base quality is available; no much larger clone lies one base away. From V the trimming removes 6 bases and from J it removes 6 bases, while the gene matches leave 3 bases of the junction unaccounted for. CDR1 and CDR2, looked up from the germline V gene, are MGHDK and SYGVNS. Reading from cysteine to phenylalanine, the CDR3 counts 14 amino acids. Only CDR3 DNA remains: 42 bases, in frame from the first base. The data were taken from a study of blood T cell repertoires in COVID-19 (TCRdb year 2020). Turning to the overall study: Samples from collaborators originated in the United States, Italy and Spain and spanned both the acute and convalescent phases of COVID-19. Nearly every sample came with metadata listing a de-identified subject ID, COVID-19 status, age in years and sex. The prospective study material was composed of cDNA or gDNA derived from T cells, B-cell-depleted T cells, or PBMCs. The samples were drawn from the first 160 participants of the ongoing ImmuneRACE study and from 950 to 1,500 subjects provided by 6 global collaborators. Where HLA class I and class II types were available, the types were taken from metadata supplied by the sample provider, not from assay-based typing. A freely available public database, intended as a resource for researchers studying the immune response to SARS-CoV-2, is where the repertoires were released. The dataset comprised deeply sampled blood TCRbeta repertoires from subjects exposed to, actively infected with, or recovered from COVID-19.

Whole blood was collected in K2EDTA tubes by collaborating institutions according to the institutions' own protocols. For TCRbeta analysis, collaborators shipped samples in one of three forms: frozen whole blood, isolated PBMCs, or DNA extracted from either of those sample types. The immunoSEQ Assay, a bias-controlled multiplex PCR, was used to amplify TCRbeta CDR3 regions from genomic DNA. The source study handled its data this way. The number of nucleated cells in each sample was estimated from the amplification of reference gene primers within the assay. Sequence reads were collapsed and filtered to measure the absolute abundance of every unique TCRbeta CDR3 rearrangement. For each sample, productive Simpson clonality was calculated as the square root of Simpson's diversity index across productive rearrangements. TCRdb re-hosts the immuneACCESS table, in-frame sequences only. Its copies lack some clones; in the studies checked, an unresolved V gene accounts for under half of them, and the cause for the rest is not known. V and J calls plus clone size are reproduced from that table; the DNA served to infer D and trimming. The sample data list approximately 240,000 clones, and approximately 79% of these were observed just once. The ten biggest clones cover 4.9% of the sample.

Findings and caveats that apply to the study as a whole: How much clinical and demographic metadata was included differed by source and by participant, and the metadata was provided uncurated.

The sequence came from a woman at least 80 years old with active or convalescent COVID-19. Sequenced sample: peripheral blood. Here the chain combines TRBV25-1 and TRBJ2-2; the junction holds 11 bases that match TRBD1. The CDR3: CASRGDRGSGELFF. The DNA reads TGTGCCAGCAGAGGGGACAGGGGGTCCGGGGAGCTGTTTTTT.